This passage covers 29 T cell receptor beta chains from one sample sequenced in a study of blood T cells in healthy people across ages. The second PCR ran about 6 to 12 cycles with a sample-barcoded 5' primer and J-beta primers. Via MiXCR, TCRdb re-called the 5' RACE reads, giving one row per CDR3 protein. The sample holds some 1,500,000 distinct CDR3 sequences; 42% are singletons and the top ten take about 4%. Sequenced material: blood. These receptors were taken from a woman aged 18-29 years in good health.

The rearrangement uses TRBV7-2 and TRBJ2-2; D is unclear. Germline V gives CDR1 SGHTA, CDR2 FQGNSA. This CDR3 has 17 amino acids. The V and J ends lost 5 bases and 1 base respectively, with 17 bases between them. For the CDR3, the DNA is TGTGCCAGCAGCACCCTCCCGGACGGCTTGAACACCGGGGAGCTGTTTTTT. Translation gives CASSTLPDGLNTGELFF.

The chain combines TRBV30 with TRBJ2-1; D might be TRBD2 (6 bases). Germline CDR1 GTSNPN, CDR2 SVGIG (reference sequence). Trimming took 3 bases from V and 4 from J, leaving 13 bases between them. CDR3 length: 14 amino acids. The CDR3 here is CAWRYLRGYNEQFF. CDR3 nucleotide sequence: TGTGCCTGGAGATACCTCCGGGGGTACAATGAGCAGTTCTTC.

This clonotype was seen only a few times. The rearrangement uses TRBV2 and TRBJ1-2; TRBD1 aligns across 7 bases. V trimming: 6 bases; J trimming: 7 bases; junction bases outside the gene matches: 5. The CDR3 is 12 amino acids. Germline lookup yields CDR1 SNHLY and CDR2 FYNNEI. CDR3 bases: TGTGCCAGCAGACTTACAGGGGTTGGCTACACCTTC. Translated: CASRLTGVGYTF.

In its sample, this clonotype was seen a few times. The CDR3 sequence is CASSFTERGVYNEQFF. CDR3 DNA sequence: TGTGCCAGCAGTTTTACTGAGCGGGGCGTTTACAATGAGCAGTTCTTC. The chain has TRBV6-2 or TRBV6-3 and TRBJ2-1; 7 bases fit TRBD2. The CDR3 covers 16 residues. Germline V lookup: CDR1 MNHEY, CDR2 SVGEGT. Unmatched junction bases numbered 10, after V lost 4 bases and J lost 4 bases.

The CDR3, as DNA: TGCGCCAGCAGCCAAGATCTTGTAGCGGGAGGAACCTACGAGCAGTACTTC. Protein sequence: CASSQDLVAGGTYEQYF. V is TRBV4-3 and J is TRBJ2-7; 10 bases align to TRBD2. The CDR3 has 17 amino acids. Germline loops: CDR1 LGHNA, CDR2 YSLEER. Trimming took 0 bases from V and 2 from J; bases not matched to a gene: 7.

This clonotype was recorded a few times. CDR3 nucleotides: TGTGCCAGCAGCCCTCTTGAGTACAATGAGCAGTTCTTC. Protein product: CASSPLEYNEQFF. This chain joins TRBV27 and TRBJ2-1; D is unclear. Trimming cost V 6 bases and J 4 bases, with 10 bases left between them. The CDR3 consists of 13 residues. Germline V lookup: CDR1 MNHEY, CDR2 SMNVEV (reference sequence).

This clonotype turned up a few times. The chain carries TRBV7-2 and TRBJ2-7, with D possibly matching TRBD1 (5 bases). CDR1 and CDR2 (germline): SGHTA, FQGNSA. The CDR3 is 14 residues long. Trimming removed 5 bases at V and 0 bases at J, with 11 bases between. This CDR3 is CASSRQFFSYEQYF. The CDR3 DNA is TGTGCCAGCAGCCGACAGTTTTTCTCCTACGAGCAGTACTTC.

This chain links TRBV12-3 or TRBV12-4 with TRBJ2-1; D not certain. This CDR3 is 17 amino acids long. V lost 2 bases and J lost 0, with 14 bases in between. The CDR3 loop is CASSLNLRVSSYNEQFF. The CDR3, as DNA: TGTGCCAGCAGTTTAAATTTACGGGTAAGCTCCTACAATGAGCAGTTCTTC.

This chain joins TRBV21-1 and TRBJ1-2. TRBV21-1 is noted as a pseudogene. This CDR3 spans 14 amino acids. DNA for the CDR3: TGTGCCAGCAGCAAGCTAGGGGCTAACTATGGCTACACCTTC. Its protein is CASSKLGANYGYTF.

About this clonotype: The junction departs from germline at one end; a sequencing error may be responsible. The chain couples TRBV4-1 to TRBJ1-2; possibly TRBD1 for D (5 bases). There are 14 residues in the CDR3. Germline CDR1 is MGHRA and CDR2 is YSYEKL. Here the CDR3 reads CASSQAGTNYGHTF. In DNA form, the CDR3 reads TGCGCCAGCAGCCAAGCCGGGACTAACTATGGCCACACCTTC.

Ten or more counts support this clonotype. The rearrangement uses TRBV6-4 and TRBJ2-1; 7 bases fit TRBD2. Germline V gene data show CDR1 as MRHNA and CDR2 as SNTAGT. The V and J ends lost 3 bases and 4 bases, in that order; junction bases with no gene match: 6. The CDR3 is made up of 15 amino acids. This chain's CDR3 is CASSDGSGAYNEQFF. The CDR3 DNA is TGTGCCAGCAGTGATGGAAGCGGGGCATACAATGAGCAGTTCTTC.

The DNA for the CDR3 is TGTGCCAGCAGTTACTGGACGGGGGATAAAAAACTGTTTTTT. Its translation is CASSYWTGDKKLFF. The chain uses TRBV6-5 and TRBJ1-4; TRBD1 is a possible D gene (5 bases). CDR1 and CDR2 from the germline V gene are MNHEY and SVGAGI. There are 14 residues in the CDR3. V was trimmed by 1 base and J by 9 bases, leaving 12 bases between them.

This chain uses TRBV20-1 with TRBJ2-4, with unresolved D. The germline V and J ends were trimmed by 4 bases and 5 bases, with 12 bases remaining between them. The CDR3 extends over 13 amino acids. Germline V gene sequence: CDR1 DFQATT, CDR2 SNEGSKA (reference sequence). CDR3 amino acids: CSAMSPLENIQYF. The CDR3 DNA reads as TGCAGTGCTATGAGCCCCCTCGAAAACATTCAGTACTTC.

CDR3: CTSSLASPAGVRETQYF. Here the CDR3 DNA reads TGTACTAGCAGCTTAGCTTCCCCAGCGGGAGTACGGGAGACCCAGTACTTC. This rearrangement joins TRBV7-7 to TRBJ2-5; the match to TRBD2 covers 8 bases. Germline V gene lookup returns CDR1 SSHAT and CDR2 FNYEAQ (reference sequence). This CDR3 region has 17 residues.

In nucleotides, the CDR3 is TGTGCCAGCATTTCTACGGGTTTCTACGAGCAGTACTTC. It yields the protein CASISTGFYEQYF. This rearrangement joins TRBV5-5 to TRBJ2-5; D uncertain. The last part of the DNA fits TRBJ2-7 better; the J call may be wrong. The CDR3 contains 13 residues. Germline V gene sequence: CDR1 SGHKS, CDR2 YYEKEE (reference sequence).

This rearrangement joins TRBV29-1 to TRBJ2-1; no firm D call. The CDR3 spans 13 residues. With 3 bases removed from V and 5 bases from J, the gap between germline ends came to 11 bases. CDR1 is SQVTM, CDR2 ANQGSEA, per germline. The CDR3 DNA follows: TGCAGCGTTGAGCTAATCTCTCACAATGAGCAGTTCTTC. Encoded protein: CSVELISHNEQFF.

The rearrangement uses TRBV3-1 and TRBJ2-7, with TRBD2 matching 12 bases. V lost 4 bases and J lost 2; bases outside the gene matches: 9. CDR3 length equals 17 residues. The germline V gene has CDR1 LGHDT and CDR2 YNNKEL (reference sequence). The DNA of the CDR3 is TGTGCCAGCAGCCCCCAAGTGAGACTAGCGGGGGCCTACGAGCAGTACTTC. It encodes CASSPQVRLAGAYEQYF.

The chain couples TRBV7-9 to TRBJ2-7; no firm D call. The CDR3 has 13 amino acids. The germline V gene encodes CDR1 SEHNR and CDR2 FQNEAQ (reference sequence). The V gene lost 2 bases and the J gene lost 3 bases, with 8 bases spanning the gap. The CDR3 region is CASSLSYIYEQYF. Here the CDR3 DNA reads TGTGCCAGCAGCTTATCATATATCTACGAGCAGTACTTC.

The chain recombines TRBV4-3 with TRBJ2-7; the D gene could be TRBD1 or TRBD2 (5 bases each). This CDR3 comprises 16 residues. The germline V gene has CDR1 LGHNA and CDR2 YSLEER. V was shortened by 4 bases and J by 3 bases, with 19 bases between the two germline ends. DNA of the CDR3: TGCGCCAGCAGCCCTTATTCTATGGGACCTAACTACGAGCAGTACTTC. Translated: CASSPYSMGPNYEQYF.

The count of this clonotype is one. The genes are TRBV7-2 and TRBJ2-5, with 9 bases matching TRBD2. The J call may be incorrect, as the DNA end agrees better with TRBJ2-4. CDR1 is SGHTA and CDR2 is FQGNSA in the germline V gene. The CDR3 spans 17 residues. Here the CDR3 DNA reads TGTGCCAGCAGCTTAGCCGCTTGGCGGGGGGGACAAAACATTCAGTACTTC. This encodes CASSLAAWRGGQNIQYF.

V usage is TRBV11-3 and J usage is TRBJ1-5; the match to TRBD1 covers 7 bases. The CDR3 runs 18 residues. Germline lookup yields CDR1 SGHNT and CDR2 YENEEA. The ends lost 3 bases at V and 1 base at J; junction bases unmatched: 12. The CDR3 reads CASSFFNTDRESNQPQHF. In nucleotides, the CDR3 is TGTGCCAGCAGCTTCTTTAACACAGACAGGGAGAGCAATCAGCCCCAGCATTTT.

This clonotype turned up a few times. The genes are TRBV7-2 and TRBJ2-3, with no clear D. From germline, CDR1 is SGHTA and CDR2 FQGNSA. V gave up 5 bases and J gave up 2 bases, with 8 bases separating them. This CDR3 comprises 13 residues. The DNA of the CDR3 is TGTGCCAGCAGCGCCGGATACACAGATACGCAGTATTTT. It codes for CASSAGYTDTQYF.

The V gene is TRBV2, the J gene TRBJ2-7; 7 positions match TRBD1. The germline V gene has CDR1 SNHLY and CDR2 FYNNEI. The CDR3 covers 14 residues. V lost 6 bases and J lost 3; bases outside the gene matches: 8. CDR3 sequence (DNA): TGTGCCAGCAGAGCCGGGACAGACTTCTACGAGCAGTACTTC. Translating it yields CASRAGTDFYEQYF.

This chain connects TRBV25-1 to TRBJ1-5, with 7 bases fitting TRBD1. The length of the CDR3 is 14 residues. Germline lookup yields CDR1 MGHDK and CDR2 SYGVNS. Unmatched junction bases numbered 7, after V lost 4 bases and J lost 7 bases. CDR3 DNA: TGTGCCAGCAGTGGCTCACACAGGGGCCAGCCCCAGCATTTT. Translated, it gives CASSGSHRGQPQHF.

V gene TRBV6-2 or TRBV6-3 combines with J gene TRBJ1-2, with D tentatively TRBD1 (6 bases). Trimming cost V 5 bases and J 11 bases, with 21 bases left between them. Germline V gene data show CDR1 as MNHEY and CDR2 as SVGEGT. The CDR3 runs to 14 residues. The CDR3 DNA follows: TGTGCCAGCAGTGAAGGGGGTTCGGGACGGACTTACACCTTC. Protein sequence: CASSEGGSGRTYTF.

The rearrangement links TRBV5-1 to TRBJ2-2; TRBD1 agrees at 7 bases. Looked up from germline, CDR1 is SGHRS and CDR2 is YFSETQ. This CDR3 contains 14 residues. The J segment lost 4 bases and the V segment lost 4 bases, leaving 4 bases of the junction unmatched. The CDR3 region is CASSTGDFTGELFF. CDR3 DNA: TGCGCCAGCAGCACAGGGGATTTCACCGGGGAGCTGTTTTTT. The whole variable domain, remainder taken from reference TRBV5-1 and TRBJ2-2, is KAGVTQTPRYLIKTRGQQVTLSCSPISGHRSVSWYQQTPGQGLQFLFEYFSETQRNKGNFPGRFSGRQFSNSRSEMNVSTLELGDSALYLCASSTGDFTGELFFGEGSRLTVL.

The chain couples TRBV12-3 or TRBV12-4 to TRBJ2-7; 8 positions match TRBD2. The junction had 13 bases not matched to a gene; V was cut back by 5 bases and J by 7 bases. The length of the CDR3 is 15 residues. The CDR3 coding sequence is TGTGCCAGCAGTCCCGGGACTAGGGGGGACAATGAGCAGTACTTC. This sequence encodes CASSPGTRGDNEQYF.

The chain combines TRBV7-7 with TRBJ2-5, with 7 bases aligning to TRBD2. V shed 1 base and J 1 base; nucleotides not matched to a gene: 6. Germline V gene data show CDR1 as SSHAT and CDR2 as FNYEAQ (reference sequence). The CDR3 is made up of 16 amino acids. CDR3 in amino acids: CASSLGASGFQETQYF. CDR3 bases: TGTGCCAGCAGCTTAGGGGCTAGCGGCTTCCAAGAGACCCAGTACTTC.

With regard to this clonotype: A much more abundant neighbour one base away suggests this may be a read error. V usage is TRBV4-3 and J usage is TRBJ2-1; D is undetermined. This CDR3 comprises 15 residues. Germline-derived CDR1 and CDR2 are LGHNA and YSLEER. CDR3 bases: TGCGCCAGCAGCCAAGAGACCGACTCCTACAGTGAGCAGTTCTTC. It is translated as CASSQETDSYSEQFF.